In its sample, the clone carrying this T cell receptor beta chain was seen once. The data derive from a study of blood T cell repertoires in COVID-19. Per the study methods: The assay estimated nucleated cells by amplifying reference gene primers. Only in-frame clones appear in the TCRdb table, and some are missing; sequencing was by immunoSEQ multiplex PCR. Clonal size and the V and J genes are those of that table, whereas D and trimming came from the DNA. This sample has roughly 63,000 clones, with approximately 88% found just once. Per the germline V gene, CDR1 is KGHSH and CDR2 is LQKENI. The CDR3 runs to 12 residues. Unmatched junction bases numbered 1, after V lost 1 base and J lost 8 bases.

The sequenced material came from peripheral blood. The chain joins TRBV18 to TRBJ1-1; 7 bases align to TRBD1. This sequence originates from a human donor in a cohort sampled during active COVID-19. The CDR3 reads CASSPLQGEAFF. The CDR3 DNA reads TGTGCCAGCTCACCACTACAGGGGGAAGCTTTCTTT.